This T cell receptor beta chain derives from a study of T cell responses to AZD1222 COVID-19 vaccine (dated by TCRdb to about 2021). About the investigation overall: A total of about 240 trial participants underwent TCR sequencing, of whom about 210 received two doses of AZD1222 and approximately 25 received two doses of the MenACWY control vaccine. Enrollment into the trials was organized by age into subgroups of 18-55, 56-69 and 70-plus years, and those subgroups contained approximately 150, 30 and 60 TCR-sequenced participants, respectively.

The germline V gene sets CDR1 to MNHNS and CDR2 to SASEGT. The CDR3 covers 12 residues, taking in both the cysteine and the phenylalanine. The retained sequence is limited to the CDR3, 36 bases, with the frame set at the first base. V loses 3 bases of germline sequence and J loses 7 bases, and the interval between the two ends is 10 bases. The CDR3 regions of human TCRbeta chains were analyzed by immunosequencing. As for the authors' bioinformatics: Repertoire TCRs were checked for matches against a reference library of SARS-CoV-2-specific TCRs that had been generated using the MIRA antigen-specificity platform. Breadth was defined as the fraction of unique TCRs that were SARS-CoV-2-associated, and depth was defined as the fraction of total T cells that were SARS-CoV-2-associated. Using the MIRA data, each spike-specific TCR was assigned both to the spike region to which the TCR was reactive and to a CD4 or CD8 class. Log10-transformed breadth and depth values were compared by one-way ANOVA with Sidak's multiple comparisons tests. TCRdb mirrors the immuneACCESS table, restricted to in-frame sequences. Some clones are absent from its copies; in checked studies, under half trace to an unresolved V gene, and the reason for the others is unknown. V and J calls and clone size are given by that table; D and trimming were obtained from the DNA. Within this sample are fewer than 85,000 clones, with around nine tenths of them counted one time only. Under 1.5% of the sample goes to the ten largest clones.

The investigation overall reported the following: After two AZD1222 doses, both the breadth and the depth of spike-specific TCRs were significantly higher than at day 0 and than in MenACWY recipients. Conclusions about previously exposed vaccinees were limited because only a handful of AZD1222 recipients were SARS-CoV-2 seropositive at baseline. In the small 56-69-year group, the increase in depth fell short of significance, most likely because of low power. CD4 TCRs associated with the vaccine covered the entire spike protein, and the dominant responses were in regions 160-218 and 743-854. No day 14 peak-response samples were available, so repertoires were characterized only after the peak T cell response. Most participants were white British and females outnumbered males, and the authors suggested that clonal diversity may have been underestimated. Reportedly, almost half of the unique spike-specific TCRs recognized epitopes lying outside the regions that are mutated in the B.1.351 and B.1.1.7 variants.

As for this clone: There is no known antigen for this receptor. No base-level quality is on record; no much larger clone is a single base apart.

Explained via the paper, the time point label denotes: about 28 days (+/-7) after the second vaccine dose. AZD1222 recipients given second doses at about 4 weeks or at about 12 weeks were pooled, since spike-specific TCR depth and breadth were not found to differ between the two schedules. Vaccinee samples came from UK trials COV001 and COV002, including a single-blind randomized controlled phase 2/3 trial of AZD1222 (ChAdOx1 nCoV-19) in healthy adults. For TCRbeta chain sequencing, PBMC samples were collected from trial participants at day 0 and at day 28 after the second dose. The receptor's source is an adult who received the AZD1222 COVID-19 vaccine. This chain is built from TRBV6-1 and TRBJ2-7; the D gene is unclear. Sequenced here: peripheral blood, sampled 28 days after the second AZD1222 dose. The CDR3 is CASSDPRWEQYF. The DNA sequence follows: TGTGCCAGCAGTGACCCCCGGTGGGAGCAGTACTTC.